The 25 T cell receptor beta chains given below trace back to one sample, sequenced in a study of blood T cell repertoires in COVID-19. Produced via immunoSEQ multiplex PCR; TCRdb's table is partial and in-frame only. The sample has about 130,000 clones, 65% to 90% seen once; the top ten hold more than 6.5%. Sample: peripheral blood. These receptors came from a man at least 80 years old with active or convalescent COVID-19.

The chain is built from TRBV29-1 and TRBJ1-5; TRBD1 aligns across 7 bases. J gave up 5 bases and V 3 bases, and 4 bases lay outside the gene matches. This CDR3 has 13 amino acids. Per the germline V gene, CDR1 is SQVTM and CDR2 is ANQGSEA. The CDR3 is CSVETGYDQPQHF. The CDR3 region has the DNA TGCAGCGTTGAGACAGGGTACGATCAGCCCCAGCATTTT.

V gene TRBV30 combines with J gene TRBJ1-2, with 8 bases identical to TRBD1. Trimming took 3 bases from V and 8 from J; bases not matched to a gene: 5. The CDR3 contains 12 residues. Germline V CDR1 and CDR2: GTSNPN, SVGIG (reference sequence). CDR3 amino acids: CAWRLTGVGYTF. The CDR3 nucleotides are TGTGCCTGGAGGCTGACAGGGGTCGGCTACACCTTC.

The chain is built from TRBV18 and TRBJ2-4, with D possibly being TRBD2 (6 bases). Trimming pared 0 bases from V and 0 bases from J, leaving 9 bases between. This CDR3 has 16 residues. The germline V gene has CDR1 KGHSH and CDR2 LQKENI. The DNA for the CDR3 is TGTGCCAGCTCACCACCGGGGGGACTAGCCAAAAACATTCAGTACTTC. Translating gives CASSPPGGLAKNIQYF.

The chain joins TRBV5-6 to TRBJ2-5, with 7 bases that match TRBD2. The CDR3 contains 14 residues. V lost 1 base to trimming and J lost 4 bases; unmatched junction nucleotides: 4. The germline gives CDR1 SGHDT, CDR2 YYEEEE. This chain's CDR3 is CASSLLASGETQYF. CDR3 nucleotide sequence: TGTGCCAGCAGCTTGTTGGCTAGCGGAGAGACCCAGTACTTC.

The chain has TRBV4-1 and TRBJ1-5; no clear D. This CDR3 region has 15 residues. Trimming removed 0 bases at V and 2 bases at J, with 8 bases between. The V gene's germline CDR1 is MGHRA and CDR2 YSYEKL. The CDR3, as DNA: TGCGCCAGCAGCCAAGACGGGGATGGCAATCAGCCCCAGCATTTT. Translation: CASSQDGDGNQPQHF.

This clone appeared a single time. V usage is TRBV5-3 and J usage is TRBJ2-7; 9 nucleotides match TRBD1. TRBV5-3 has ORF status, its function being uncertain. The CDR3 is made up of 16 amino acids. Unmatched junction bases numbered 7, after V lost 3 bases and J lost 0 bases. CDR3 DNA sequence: TGTGCCAGAAGCTCGGACAGGGGACTTCTCTCCTACGAGCAGTACTTC. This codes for CARSSDRGLLSYEQYF.

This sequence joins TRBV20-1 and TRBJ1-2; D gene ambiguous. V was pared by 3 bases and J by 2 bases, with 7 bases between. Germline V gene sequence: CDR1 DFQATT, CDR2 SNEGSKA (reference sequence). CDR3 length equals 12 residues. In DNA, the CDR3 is TGCAGTGCTAGTTGGCAGAACTATGGCTACACCTTC. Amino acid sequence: CSASWQNYGYTF.

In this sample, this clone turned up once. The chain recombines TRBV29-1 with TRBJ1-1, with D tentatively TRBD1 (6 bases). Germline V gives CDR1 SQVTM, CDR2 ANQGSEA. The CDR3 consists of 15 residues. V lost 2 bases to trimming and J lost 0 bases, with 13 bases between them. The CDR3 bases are TGCAGCGTTGAACAGGGGCAAATTATGAACACTGAAGCTTTCTTT. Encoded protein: CSVEQGQIMNTEAFF.

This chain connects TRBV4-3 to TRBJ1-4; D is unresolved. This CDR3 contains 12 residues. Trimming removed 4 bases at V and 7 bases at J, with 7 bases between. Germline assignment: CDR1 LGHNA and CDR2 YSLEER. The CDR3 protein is CASSPPGEKLFF. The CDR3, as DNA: TGCGCCAGCAGCCCCCCGGGTGAAAAACTGTTTTTT.

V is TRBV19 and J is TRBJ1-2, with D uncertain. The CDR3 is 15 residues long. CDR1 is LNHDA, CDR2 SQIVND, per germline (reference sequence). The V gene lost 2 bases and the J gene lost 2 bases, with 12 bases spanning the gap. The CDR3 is CASSISTNGNYGYTF. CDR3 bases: TGTGCCAGTAGTATAAGTACCAACGGGAACTATGGCTACACCTTC.

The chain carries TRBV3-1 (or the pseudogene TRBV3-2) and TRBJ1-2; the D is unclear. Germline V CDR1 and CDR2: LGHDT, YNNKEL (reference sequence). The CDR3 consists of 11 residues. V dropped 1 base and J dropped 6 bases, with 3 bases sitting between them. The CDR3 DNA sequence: TGTGCCAGCAGCCAAGTCAATGGCTACACCTTC. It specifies CASSQVNGYTF.

The CDR3 nucleotides read TGTGCCACCAGTGCCTGGACAGGGGGCGAGCAGTACTTC. Translation: CATSAWTGGEQYF. The J gene is TRBJ2-7, the V gene TRBV24-1, with TRBD1 matching over 10 bases. The CDR3 runs 13 residues. Trimming took 5 bases from V and 6 from J; bases not matched to a gene: 3. Germline CDR1 is KGHDR and CDR2 is SFDVKD.

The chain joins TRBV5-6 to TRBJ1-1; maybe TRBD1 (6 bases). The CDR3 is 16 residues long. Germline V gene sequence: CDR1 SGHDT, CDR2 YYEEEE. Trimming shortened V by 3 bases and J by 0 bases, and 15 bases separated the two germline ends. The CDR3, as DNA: TGTGCCAGCAGCTACCGGGACACAGAAATGAACACTGAAGCTTTCTTT. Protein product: CASSYRDTEMNTEAFF.

The DNA for the CDR3 is TGTGCCAGCAGCGTAGGGGACAGACGTGAAGCTTTCTTT. It codes for CASSVGDRREAFF. V gene TRBV9 combines with J gene TRBJ1-1; 7 positions match TRBD1. The CDR3 loop spans 13 amino acids. Trimming took 0 bases from V and 7 from J; bases not matched to a gene: 3. The germline CDR1 and CDR2 sequences are SGDLS and YYNGEE.

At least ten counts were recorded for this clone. The CDR3 DNA reads TGTGCCAGCAGGAACGACAGGGTAGGCGAGCAGTACTTC. It yields the protein CASRNDRVGEQYF. This chain connects TRBV5-4 to TRBJ2-7; 7 bases agree with TRBD1. The CDR3 is made up of 13 amino acids. Germline CDR1 reads SGHNT; CDR2 reads YYREEE (reference sequence). Trimming cost V 5 bases and J 6 bases; bases outside gene matches: 8.

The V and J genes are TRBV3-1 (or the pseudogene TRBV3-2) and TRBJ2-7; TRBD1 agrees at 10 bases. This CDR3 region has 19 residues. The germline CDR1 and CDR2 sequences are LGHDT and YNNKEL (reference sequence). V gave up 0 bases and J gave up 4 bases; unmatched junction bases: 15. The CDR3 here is CASSQDRDRGQEAVYEQYF. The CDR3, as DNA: TGTGCCAGCAGCCAAGACAGGGACAGGGGCCAAGAAGCGGTTTACGAGCAGTACTTC.

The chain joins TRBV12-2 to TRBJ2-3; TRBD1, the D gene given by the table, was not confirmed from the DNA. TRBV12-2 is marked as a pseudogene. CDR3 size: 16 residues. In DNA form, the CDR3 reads TGTGCAAGTCGCCCCGGGACCGGGACAGACGAAGGTACGCAGTATTTT. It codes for CASRPGTGTDEGTQYF.

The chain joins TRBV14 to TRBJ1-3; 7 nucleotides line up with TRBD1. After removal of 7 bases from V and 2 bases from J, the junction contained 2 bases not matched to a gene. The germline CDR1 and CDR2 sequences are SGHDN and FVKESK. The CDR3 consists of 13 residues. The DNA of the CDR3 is TGTGCCAGCACGAGGGGGCCTGGAAACACCATATATTTT. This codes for CASTRGPGNTIYF.

This chain's CDR3 is CAISAGGTDTQYF. The CDR3 DNA follows: TGTGCCATCAGTGCAGGGGGCACAGATACGCAGTATTTT. The chain combines TRBV10-3 with TRBJ2-3; D might be TRBD1 (6 bases). Looked up from germline, CDR1 is ENHRY and CDR2 is SYGVKD. The CDR3 loop spans 13 amino acids. Trimming left V 4 bases short and J 1 base short, with 6 bases between.

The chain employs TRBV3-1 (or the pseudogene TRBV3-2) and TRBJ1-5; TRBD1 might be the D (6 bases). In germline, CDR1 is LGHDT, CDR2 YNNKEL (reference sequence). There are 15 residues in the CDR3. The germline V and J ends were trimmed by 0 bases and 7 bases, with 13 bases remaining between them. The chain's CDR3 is CASSQDRAGVQPQHF. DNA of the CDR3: TGTGCCAGCAGCCAAGATCGGGCAGGGGTCCAGCCCCAGCATTTT.

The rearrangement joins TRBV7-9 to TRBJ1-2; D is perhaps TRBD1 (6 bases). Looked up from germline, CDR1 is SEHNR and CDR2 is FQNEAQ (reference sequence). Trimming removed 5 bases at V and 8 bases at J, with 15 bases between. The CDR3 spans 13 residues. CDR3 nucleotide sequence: TGTGCCAGCAGCCCCGGGGCAGGGGAGGGCTACACCTTC. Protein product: CASSPGAGEGYTF.

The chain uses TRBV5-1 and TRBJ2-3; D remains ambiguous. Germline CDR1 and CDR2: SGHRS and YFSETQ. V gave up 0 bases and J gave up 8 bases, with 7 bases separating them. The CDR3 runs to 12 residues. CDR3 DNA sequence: TGCGCCAGCAGCTTGGCCGGGTCTACGCAGTATTTT. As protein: CASSLAGSTQYF. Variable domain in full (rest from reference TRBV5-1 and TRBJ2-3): KAGVTQTPRYLIKTRGQQVTLSCSPISGHRSVSWYQQTPGQGLQFLFEYFSETQRNKGNFPGRFSGRQFSNSRSEMNVSTLELGDSALYLCASSLAGSTQYFGPGTRLTVL.

The CDR3 DNA follows: TGTGCCTGGGTAACTAAGAGCTCCTACAATGAGCAGTTCTTC. Translating gives CAWVTKSSYNEQFF. V usage is TRBV30 and J usage is TRBJ2-1; D ambiguous. With 5 bases removed from V and 0 bases from J, the gap between germline ends came to 11 bases. Looked up from germline, CDR1 is GTSNPN and CDR2 is SVGIG (reference sequence). CDR3 length: 14 residues.

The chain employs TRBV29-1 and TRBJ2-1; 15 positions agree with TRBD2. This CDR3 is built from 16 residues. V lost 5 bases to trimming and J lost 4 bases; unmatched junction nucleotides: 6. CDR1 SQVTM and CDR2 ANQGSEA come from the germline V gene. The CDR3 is CSVTGLAGGGYNEQFF. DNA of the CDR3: TGCAGCGTTACGGGACTAGCGGGGGGCGGATACAATGAGCAGTTCTTC.

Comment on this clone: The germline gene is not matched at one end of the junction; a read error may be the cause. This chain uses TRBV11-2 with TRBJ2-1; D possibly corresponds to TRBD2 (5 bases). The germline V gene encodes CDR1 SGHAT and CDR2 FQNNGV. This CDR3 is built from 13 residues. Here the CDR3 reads CASSLVFSGEHFF. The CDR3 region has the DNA TGTGCCAGCAGCTTAGTCTTCTCCGGGGAGCATTTCTTC.